A selection of T cell receptor beta chains follows, all from one sample in a study of technical replicates of blood from several donors. TCRdb's table, derived via immunoSEQ multiplex PCR, lists solely in-frame clones and lacks some. The top ten clones hold around 0.31% of a sample with just over 95,000 clones, roughly 95% of them seen once. Sequences were obtained from T cells isolated from PBMCs. These receptors all come from a human donor in good health. The CDR3 runs from the conserved cysteine through the conserved F or W. Each record gives: D gene, J gene, V gene, clone size, CDR3 protein, CDR3 DNA. The D gene is left open where the match is weak. Clone size, where shown, is once, few, many, or a class for clones that have expanded.

d_gene: -; j_gene: TRBJ2-3; v_gene: TRBV7-2; abundance: -; CDR3aa: CASSLASWTNTDTQYF; CDR3nt: TGTGCCAGCAGCTTAGCGTCGTGGACTAACACAGATACGCAGTATTTT
d_gene: TRBD1; j_gene: TRBJ1-5; v_gene: TRBV7-9; abundance: -; CDR3aa: CASSRTGDQPQHF; CDR3nt: TGTGCCAGCAGCCGGACAGGGGATCAGCCCCAGCATTTT
d_gene: -; j_gene: TRBJ1-2; v_gene: TRBV27; abundance: -; CDR3aa: CASSWAGRLGYTF; CDR3nt: TGTGCCAGCAGTTGGGCGGGGCGTCTCGGCTACACCTTC
d_gene: -; j_gene: TRBJ2-7; v_gene: TRBV2; abundance: -; CDR3aa: CASRSSHEQYF; CDR3nt: TGTGCCAGCAGGTCTAGTCACGAGCAGTACTTC
d_gene: -; j_gene: TRBJ1-1; v_gene: TRBV30; abundance: -; CDR3aa: CAWSKQGEAFF; CDR3nt: TGTGCCTGGAGTAAACAGGGAGAAGCTTTCTTT
d_gene: -; j_gene: TRBJ2-6; v_gene: TRBV19; abundance: -; CDR3aa: CASAPSSGANVLTF; CDR3nt: TGTGCCAGTGCCCCTAGCTCTGGGGCCAACGTCCTGACTTTC
d_gene: TRBD2; j_gene: TRBJ2-6; v_gene: TRBV28; abundance: -; CDR3aa: CASSLTGGSGANVLTF; CDR3nt: TGTGCCAGCAGTTTAACGGGAGGTTCTGGGGCCAACGTCCTGACTTTC
d_gene: -; j_gene: TRBJ1-3; v_gene: TRBV28; abundance: -; CDR3aa: CAVQGGLLSGNTIYF; CDR3nt: TGTGCCGTCCAGGGCGGACTACTCTCTGGAAACACCATATATTTT
d_gene: -; j_gene: TRBJ2-1; v_gene: TRBV4-3; abundance: -; CDR3aa: CASSQVASGPTNNEQFF; CDR3nt: TGCGCCAGCAGCCAAGTTGCGTCAGGGCCTACTAACAATGAGCAGTTCTTC
d_gene: TRBD2; j_gene: TRBJ2-1; v_gene: TRBV29-1; abundance: -; CDR3aa: CSVGLAGVYEQFF; CDR3nt: TGCAGCGTTGGACTAGCGGGAGTCTATGAGCAGTTCTTC
d_gene: -; j_gene: TRBJ2-1; v_gene: TRBV6-5; abundance: -; CDR3aa: CASSYFGTRYNEQFF; CDR3nt: TGTGCCAGCAGTTACTTTGGCACCCGCTACAATGAGCAGTTCTTC
d_gene: -; j_gene: TRBJ1-5; v_gene: TRBV28; abundance: -; CDR3aa: CASSFLAANEQYQPQHF; CDR3nt: TGTGCCAGCAGTTTTTTAGCAGCCAATGAACAATATCAGCCCCAGCATTTT
d_gene: TRBD2; j_gene: TRBJ2-1; v_gene: TRBV19; abundance: -; CDR3aa: CASSRTLGLAGVGEQFF; CDR3nt: TGTGCCAGTAGTAGAACTTTAGGACTAGCGGGAGTTGGTGAGCAGTTCTTC
d_gene: -; j_gene: TRBJ1-2; v_gene: TRBV27; abundance: -; CDR3aa: CASSLSAGAYGYTF; CDR3nt: TGTGCCAGCAGTTTATCGGCAGGGGCCTATGGCTACACCTTC
d_gene: TRBD2; j_gene: TRBJ2-5; v_gene: TRBV7-3; abundance: -; CDR3aa: CASSPSGREQETQYF; CDR3nt: TGTGCCAGCAGCCCTAGCGGAAGAGAACAAGAGACCCAGTACTTC
d_gene: -; j_gene: TRBJ1-1; v_gene: TRBV11-3; abundance: -; CDR3aa: CASSLSTRLNTEAFF; CDR3nt: TGTGCCAGCAGCTTAAGTACCAGGTTGAACACTGAAGCTTTCTTT
d_gene: TRBD1; j_gene: TRBJ2-3; v_gene: TRBV19; abundance: -; CDR3aa: CASSLWTGGRGTDTQYF; CDR3nt: TGTGCCAGTAGTTTATGGACAGGGGGAAGGGGCACAGATACGCAGTATTTT
d_gene: TRBD2; j_gene: TRBJ2-7; v_gene: TRBV5-1; abundance: -; CDR3aa: CASTLSGTSGSGYEQYF; CDR3nt: TGCGCCAGCACCCTCTCCGGGACTAGCGGGAGTGGGTACGAGCAGTACTTC
d_gene: TRBD1; j_gene: TRBJ1-2; v_gene: TRBV19; abundance: -; CDR3aa: CASYSPPGTGFKGVGYTF; CDR3nt: TGTGCCAGCTATAGTCCCCCCGGGACAGGGTTTAAAGGGGTTGGCTACACCTTC
d_gene: TRBD1; j_gene: TRBJ1-4; v_gene: TRBV11-2; abundance: once; CDR3aa: CASSLGDREREKLFF; CDR3nt: TGTGCCAGCAGCTTAGGGGACAGGGAACGTGAAAAACTGTTTTTT
d_gene: TRBD2; j_gene: TRBJ2-2; v_gene: TRBV9; abundance: -; CDR3aa: CASSAGTSGTGELFF; CDR3nt: TGTGCCAGCAGCGCCGGGACTAGCGGCACCGGGGAGCTGTTTTTT
d_gene: TRBD1; j_gene: TRBJ2-7; v_gene: TRBV2; abundance: -; CDR3aa: CASRRTGETYEQYF; CDR3nt: TGTGCCAGCAGACGTACAGGGGAAACCTACGAGCAGTACTTC
d_gene: TRBD1; j_gene: TRBJ2-5; v_gene: TRBV4-3; abundance: -; CDR3aa: CASSQVGTEETQYF; CDR3nt: TGCGCCAGCAGCCAAGTGGGGACAGAAGAGACCCAGTACTTC
d_gene: -; j_gene: TRBJ1-5; v_gene: TRBV6-1; abundance: -; CDR3aa: CASSEGERQPQHF; CDR3nt: TGTGCCAGCAGTGAAGGGGAGCGGCAGCCCCAGCATTTT
d_gene: TRBD1; j_gene: TRBJ2-2; v_gene: TRBV18; abundance: -; CDR3aa: CASSPPMGGQANTGELFF; CDR3nt: TGTGCCAGCTCACCACCGATGGGCGGACAGGCGAACACCGGGGAGCTGTTTTTT
d_gene: TRBD1; j_gene: TRBJ2-1; v_gene: TRBV2; abundance: -; CDR3aa: CASSGDREINEQFF; CDR3nt: TGTGCCAGCAGTGGGGACAGGGAGATCAATGAGCAGTTCTTC
d_gene: -; j_gene: TRBJ2-2; v_gene: TRBV19; abundance: -; CDR3aa: CASSGRGARTGELFF; CDR3nt: TGTGCCAGTAGTGGACGGGGGGCGCGGACCGGGGAGCTGTTTTTT
d_gene: -; j_gene: TRBJ1-1; v_gene: TRBV10-3; abundance: -; CDR3aa: CAIATANTEAFF; CDR3nt: TGTGCCATTGCGACTGCGAACACTGAAGCTTTCTTT
d_gene: -; j_gene: TRBJ2-1; v_gene: TRBV29-1; abundance: -; CDR3aa: CSVLHSEQFF; CDR3nt: TGCAGCGTTTTACATTCGGAGCAGTTCTTC
d_gene: TRBD1; j_gene: TRBJ1-2; v_gene: TRBV7-9; abundance: -; CDR3aa: CASSHDRGRGGYTF; CDR3nt: TGTGCCAGCAGTCATGACAGGGGGCGAGGAGGCTACACCTTC
d_gene: -; j_gene: TRBJ2-3; v_gene: TRBV7-2; abundance: few; CDR3aa: CASSSRGGGGDTQYF; CDR3nt: TGTGCCAGCAGTTCCCGAGGAGGAGGAGGAGATACGCAGTATTTT
d_gene: TRBD1; j_gene: TRBJ2-7; v_gene: TRBV11-2; abundance: -; CDR3aa: CASSQGQGYEQYF; CDR3nt: TGTGCCAGCAGCCAGGGACAGGGTTACGAGCAGTACTTC
d_gene: -; j_gene: TRBJ2-2; v_gene: TRBV11-1; abundance: -; CDR3aa: CASSPSNTGELFF; CDR3nt: TGTGCCAGCAGCCCCTCGAACACCGGGGAGCTGTTTTTT
d_gene: TRBD1; j_gene: TRBJ1-5; v_gene: TRBV6-1; abundance: -; CDR3aa: CASIRDSIFQPQHF; CDR3nt: TGTGCCAGCATTCGGGACAGTATTTTCCAGCCCCAGCATTTT
d_gene: -; j_gene: TRBJ2-5; v_gene: TRBV10-3; abundance: -; CDR3aa: CAINPGHMQETQYF; CDR3nt: TGTGCCATCAATCCCGGACACATGCAAGAGACCCAGTACTTC
d_gene: -; j_gene: TRBJ1-3; v_gene: TRBV6-5; abundance: -; CDR3aa: CASSNSGLLPGNTIYF; CDR3nt: TGTGCCAGCAGTAACTCGGGCCTTTTGCCTGGAAACACCATATATTTT
d_gene: -; j_gene: TRBJ2-7; v_gene: TRBV6-5; abundance: -; CDR3aa: CASSRTDSSYEQYF; CDR3nt: TGTGCCAGCAGTCGGACAGATAGCTCCTACGAGCAGTACTTC
d_gene: TRBD1; j_gene: TRBJ1-1; v_gene: TRBV25-1; abundance: -; CDR3aa: CASSDKTGMNTEAFF; CDR3nt: TGTGCCAGCAGTGATAAGACAGGGATGAACACTGAAGCTTTCTTT
d_gene: TRBD2; j_gene: TRBJ2-5; v_gene: TRBV7-3; abundance: -; CDR3aa: CASSLTAGLAETQYF; CDR3nt: TGTGCCAGCAGCTTAACCGCGGGACTAGCGGAGACCCAGTACTTC
d_gene: -; j_gene: TRBJ2-3; v_gene: TRBV9; abundance: -; CDR3aa: CASSVGGADTQYF; CDR3nt: TGTGCCAGCAGCGTAGGGGGGGCAGATACGCAGTATTTT
d_gene: TRBD2; j_gene: TRBJ2-5; v_gene: TRBV11-3; abundance: -; CDR3aa: CASSLSGGGPFQETQYF; CDR3nt: TGTGCCAGCAGCTTATCCGGGGGAGGGCCTTTCCAAGAGACCCAGTACTTC
d_gene: TRBD1; j_gene: TRBJ1-2; v_gene: TRBV11-3; abundance: -; CDR3aa: CASSDRGTGGNYGYTF; CDR3nt: TGTGCCAGCAGCGACAGGGGGACAGGGGGTAACTATGGCTACACCTTC
d_gene: TRBD1; j_gene: TRBJ2-7; v_gene: TRBV4-1; abundance: -; CDR3aa: CASSLKEGTGKLYEQYF; CDR3nt: TGCGCCAGCAGCCTTAAAGAGGGGACAGGGAAGCTTTACGAGCAGTACTTC
d_gene: -; j_gene: TRBJ1-1; v_gene: TRBV9; abundance: -; CDR3aa: CASSVSGLATEAFF; CDR3nt: TGTGCCAGCAGCGTAAGCGGGCTCGCGACTGAAGCTTTCTTT
d_gene: TRBD2; j_gene: TRBJ2-5; v_gene: TRBV9; abundance: -; CDR3aa: CASSPRLAGDQETQYF; CDR3nt: TGTGCCAGCAGCCCACGGCTAGCGGGAGACCAAGAGACCCAGTACTTC
d_gene: -; j_gene: TRBJ2-7; v_gene: TRBV10-3; abundance: -; CDR3aa: CAISSERLSPYF; CDR3nt: TGTGCCATCAGCTCGGAACGACTCTCCCCGTACTTC
d_gene: TRBD2; j_gene: TRBJ2-1; v_gene: TRBV11-2; abundance: -; CDR3aa: CASSVRDYRYNEQFF; CDR3nt: TGTGCCAGCAGCGTCCGGGACTATAGGTACAATGAGCAGTTCTTC